The 12 T cell receptor beta chains below were found in one sample sequenced in a study of blood T cell repertoires in COVID-19. This table comes from immunoSEQ multiplex PCR, and its TCRdb copy is limited to in-frame clones, with some not included. The sample contains about 140,000 clones, around nine tenths of which appear only once. Sequenced: peripheral blood. The receptors derive from a man between 45 and 60 years old with active or convalescent COVID-19.

The rearrangement joins TRBV18 to TRBJ1-2; D possibly corresponds to TRBD1 (5 bases). Germline loops: CDR1 KGHSH, CDR2 LQKENI. This CDR3 spans 14 amino acids. The V gene lost 2 bases and the J gene lost 6 bases, with 13 bases spanning the gap. The CDR3 loop is CASSPSSGRDGYTF. The CDR3 DNA is TGTGCCAGCTCACCATCCTCAGGGCGCGATGGCTACACCTTC.

J is TRBJ2-1 and V is TRBV11-2; weak D call: TRBD1 (5 bases). V was clipped by 1 base and J by 11 bases, with 12 bases between them. Germline-derived CDR1 and CDR2 are SGHAT and FQNNGV. The CDR3 consists of 13 residues. The CDR3 reads CASSLAPLGQQFF. As DNA, the CDR3 is TGTGCCAGCAGCTTAGCTCCCCTGGGGCAGCAGTTCTTC.

The rearrangement links TRBV19 to TRBJ2-2, with unresolved D. Trimming shortened V by 6 bases and J by 0 bases, and 17 bases separated the two germline ends. Germline V lookup: CDR1 LNHDA, CDR2 SQIVND (reference sequence). The CDR3 runs 17 residues. CDR3 bases: TGTGCCAGTAGCTTATCCGCCTCCCGAGCGAACACCGGGGAGCTGTTTTTT. Amino acid sequence: CASSLSASRANTGELFF.

This clone appeared once. The chain recombines TRBV9 with TRBJ2-3; a possible D gene is TRBD1 (6 bases). There are 13 residues in the CDR3. Germline-derived CDR1 and CDR2 are SGDLS and YYNGEE. The V end was cut by 4 bases, the J end by 3 bases, with 9 bases between. The CDR3 is CASSTQGTDTQYF. In DNA form, the CDR3 reads TGTGCCAGCAGCACACAGGGAACAGATACGCAGTATTTT.

V usage is TRBV25-1 and J usage is TRBJ1-1; D is unresolved. CDR1 is MGHDK, CDR2 SYGVNS, per germline. Trimming pared 2 bases from V and 7 bases from J, leaving 8 bases between. The CDR3 runs 12 residues. The CDR3 protein is CASSEGGSEAFF. The CDR3 coding sequence is TGTGCCAGCAGTGAAGGCGGTAGTGAAGCTTTCTTT.

The genes are TRBV27 and TRBJ2-3; tentatively, D is TRBD2 (5 bases). Germline-derived CDR1 and CDR2 are MNHEY and SMNVEV (reference sequence). The CDR3 covers 16 residues. V was clipped by 4 bases and J by 6 bases, with 20 bases between them. CDR3 DNA: TGTGCCAGCAGTTGGAGGTCGCGCCCTACCTGGGATACGCAGTATTTT. It translates to CASSWRSRPTWDTQYF.

This clone has a single count. The chain carries TRBV27 and TRBJ2-6; D call uncertain. Germline V gives CDR1 MNHEY, CDR2 SMNVEV (reference sequence). Trimming stripped 6 bases from V and 1 base from J, with 7 bases between. The CDR3 has 14 amino acids. The CDR3 sequence: CASRSFSGANVLTF. CDR3 nucleotide sequence: TGTGCCAGCAGGAGCTTTTCTGGGGCCAACGTCCTGACTTTC.

In this sample, this clone turned up once. The chain is built from TRBV7-2 and TRBJ1-2; no clear D gene. The CDR3 sequence is 15 residues long. Germline V gene sequence: CDR1 SGHTA, CDR2 FQGNSA. V was cut by 7 bases and J by 4 bases, with 19 bases left in between. CDR3 sequence (DNA): TGTGCCAGCACCCTGAAGTCCTTGTCGGGCTATGGCTACACCTTC. It encodes CASTLKSLSGYGYTF.

The V and J genes are TRBV5-1 and TRBJ2-3; 8 bases are a match to TRBD1. The CDR3 length is 17 residues. The germline V gene encodes CDR1 SGHRS and CDR2 YFSETQ. The trim removed 2 bases at V and 3 bases at J, leaving 11 bases unmatched. The CDR3 DNA reads TGCGCCAGCAGCTTCTCCTCCGCAGGGGGCCTGACAGATACGCAGTATTTT. Protein sequence: CASSFSSAGGLTDTQYF.

The rearrangement links TRBV7-2 to TRBJ2-1; 14 nucleotides match TRBD2. The CDR3 is 19 amino acids. CDR1 is SGHTA and CDR2 is FQGNSA in the germline V gene. V shed 4 bases and J 7 bases; nucleotides not matched to a gene: 15. CDR3 region: CASSSPGLAGALSRNEQFF. CDR3 DNA sequence: TGTGCCAGCAGCTCCCCGGGACTAGCGGGAGCCCTCTCCCGGAATGAGCAGTTCTTC.

V gene TRBV13 combines with J gene TRBJ2-1; no clear D. Trimming removed 4 bases from V and 3 bases from J, with 10 bases in between. CDR3 length: 14 amino acids. The V gene's germline CDR1 is PRHDT and CDR2 FYEKMQ (reference sequence). The CDR3 DNA sequence: TGTGCCAGCAGCTCGGAGATTCGCTACAATGAGCAGTTCTTC. Translating gives CASSSEIRYNEQFF.

V gene TRBV4-1 combines with J gene TRBJ2-7; TRBD2 aligns across 8 bases. The CDR3 covers 15 residues. The V and J ends lost 0 bases and 2 bases, in that order; junction bases with no gene match: 3. The germline gives CDR1 MGHRA, CDR2 YSYEKL. In nucleotides, the CDR3 is TGCGCCAGCAGCCAAGATCCGGGGGGGCCCTACGAGCAGTACTTC. This sequence encodes CASSQDPGGPYEQYF.